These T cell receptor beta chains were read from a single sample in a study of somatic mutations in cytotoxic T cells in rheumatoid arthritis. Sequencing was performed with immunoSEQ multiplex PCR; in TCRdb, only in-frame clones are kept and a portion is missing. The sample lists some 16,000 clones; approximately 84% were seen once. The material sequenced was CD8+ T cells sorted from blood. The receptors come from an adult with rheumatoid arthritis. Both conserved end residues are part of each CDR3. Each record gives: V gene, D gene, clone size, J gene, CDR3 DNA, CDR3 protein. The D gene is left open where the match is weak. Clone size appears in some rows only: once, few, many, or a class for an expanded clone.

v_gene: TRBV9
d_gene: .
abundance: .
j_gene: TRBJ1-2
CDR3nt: TGTGCCAGCAGCGTATCAGGGGTTCATGGCTACACCTTC
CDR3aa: CASSVSGVHGYTF

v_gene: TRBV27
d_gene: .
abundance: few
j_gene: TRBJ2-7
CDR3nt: TGTGCCACCACATTTGGCTACGAGCAGTACTTC
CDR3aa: CATTFGYEQYF

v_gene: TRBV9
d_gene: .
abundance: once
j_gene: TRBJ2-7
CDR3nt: TGTGCCAGCAGCGTATCTGGCAGCCCTGGCGAGCAGTACTTC
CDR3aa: CASSVSGSPGEQYF

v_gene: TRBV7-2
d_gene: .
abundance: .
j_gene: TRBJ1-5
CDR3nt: TGTGCCAGCAGGGGGGGGGCTGGCCAGCCCCAGCATTTT
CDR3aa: CASRGGAGQPQHF

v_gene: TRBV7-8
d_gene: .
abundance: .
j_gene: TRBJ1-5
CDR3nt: TGTGCCAGCAGCTTAAATGACAATCAGCCCCAGCATTTT
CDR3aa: CASSLNDNQPQHF

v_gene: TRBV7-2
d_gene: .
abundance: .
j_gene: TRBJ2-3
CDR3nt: TGTGCCAGCAGCTCTCCCCCCGTCCGCACAGATACGCAGTATTTT
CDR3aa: CASSSPPVRTDTQYF

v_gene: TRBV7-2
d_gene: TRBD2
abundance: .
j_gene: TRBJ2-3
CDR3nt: TGTGCCAGCAGCTTATGGGGGGGGAGCGGGGTCACAGATACGCAGTATTTT
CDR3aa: CASSLWGGSGVTDTQYF

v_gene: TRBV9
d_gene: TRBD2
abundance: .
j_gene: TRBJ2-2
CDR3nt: TGTGCCAGCAGCGTAGACCCCAGCGGGATGAACACCGGGGAGCTGTTTTTT
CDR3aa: CASSVDPSGMNTGELFF

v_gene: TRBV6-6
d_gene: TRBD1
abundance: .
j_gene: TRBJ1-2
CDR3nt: TGTGCCAGCAGGGACAGGGGGCCCTCTGGCTACACCTTC
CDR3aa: CASRDRGPSGYTF

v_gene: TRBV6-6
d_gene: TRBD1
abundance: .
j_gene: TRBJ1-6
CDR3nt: TGTGCCAGCAGAACCGACAGGGGATATAATTCACCCCTCCACTTT
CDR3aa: CASRTDRGYNSPLHF

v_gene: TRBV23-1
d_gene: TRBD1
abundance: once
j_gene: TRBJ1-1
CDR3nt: TGCGCCAGCAGTCAATCGGAGGGGGCCGGTACTGAAGCTTTCTTT
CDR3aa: CASSQSEGAGTEAFF

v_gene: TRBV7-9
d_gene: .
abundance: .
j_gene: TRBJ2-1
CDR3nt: TGTGCCAGCAGCCAAACCTCGGACTATCAGTTCTTC
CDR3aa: CASSQTSDYQFF

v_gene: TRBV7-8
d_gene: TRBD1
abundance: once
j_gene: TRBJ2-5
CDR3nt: TGTGCCAGCACCCCGGGGGGGACAGGGGCTCCTCAGTACTTC
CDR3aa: CASTPGGTGAPQYF

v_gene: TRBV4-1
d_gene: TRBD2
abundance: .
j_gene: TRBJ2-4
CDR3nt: TGCGCCAGCACTGGGGGGGGGAACATTCAGTACTTC
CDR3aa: CASTGGGNIQYF

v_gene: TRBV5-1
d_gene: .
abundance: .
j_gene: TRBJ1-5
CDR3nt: TGCGCCAGCAGCGAGGGAGCCGGACAGCCCCAGCATTTT
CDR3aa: CASSEGAGQPQHF

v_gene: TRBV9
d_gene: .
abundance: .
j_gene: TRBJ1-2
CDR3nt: TGTGCCAGCAGCGTAGGTGGGGCCGCCAACTATGGCTACACCTTC
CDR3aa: CASSVGGAANYGYTF

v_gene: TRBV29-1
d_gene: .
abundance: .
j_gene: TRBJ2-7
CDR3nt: TGCAGCGTGGGGGCAGGGGAGCCCTACGAGCAGTACTTC
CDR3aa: CSVGAGEPYEQYF

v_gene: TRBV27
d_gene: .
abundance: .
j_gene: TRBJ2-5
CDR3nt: TGTGCCAGCGGGGAACTCCAAGAGACCCAGTACTTC
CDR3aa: CASGELQETQYF

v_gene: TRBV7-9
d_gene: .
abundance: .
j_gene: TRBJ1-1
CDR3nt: TGTGCCAGCAGCTCCAAAGGGGAAGCTTTCTTT
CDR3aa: CASSSKGEAFF

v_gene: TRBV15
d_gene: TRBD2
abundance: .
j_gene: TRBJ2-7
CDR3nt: TGTGCCACCAGTGGGTACGGGGGGTCCTCCGAGCAGTACTTC
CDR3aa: CATSGYGGSSEQYF

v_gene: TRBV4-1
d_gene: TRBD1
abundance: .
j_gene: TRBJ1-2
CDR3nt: TGCGCCAGCAGCCAAGATAGTTGGGACAGGGTCGCGAATGGCTACACCTTC
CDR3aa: CASSQDSWDRVANGYTF

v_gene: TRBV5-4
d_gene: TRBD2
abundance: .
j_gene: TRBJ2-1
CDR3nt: TGTGCCAGCAGCTGGACTAGCGGGGGGGCGGACAATGAGCAGTTCTTC
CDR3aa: CASSWTSGGADNEQFF

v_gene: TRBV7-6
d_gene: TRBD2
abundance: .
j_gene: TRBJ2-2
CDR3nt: TGTGCCAGCAGCTTAGGGGGTTTAGCGGGGCATCCTAGCACCGGGGAGCTGTTTTTT
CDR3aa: CASSLGGLAGHPSTGELFF

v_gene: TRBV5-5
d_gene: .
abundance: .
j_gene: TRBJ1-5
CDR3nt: TGTGCCCGGGCGGGGGCAGGCGATCAGCCCCAGCATTTT
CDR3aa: CARAGAGDQPQHF

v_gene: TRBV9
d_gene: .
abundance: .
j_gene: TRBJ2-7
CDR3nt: TGTGCCAGCAGCGTAGGGGGGAGCTCCTACGAGCAGTACTTC
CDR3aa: CASSVGGSSYEQYF

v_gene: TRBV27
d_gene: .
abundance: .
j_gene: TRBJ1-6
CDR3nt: TGTGCCAGCAGTTTCTTCAGGGAAGCTAATTCACCCCTCCACTTT
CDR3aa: CASSFFREANSPLHF

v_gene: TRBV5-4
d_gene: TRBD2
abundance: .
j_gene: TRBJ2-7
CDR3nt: TGTGCCAGCAGCGAATCTAGCGGGGAGTACGAGCAGTACTTC
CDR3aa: CASSESSGEYEQYF

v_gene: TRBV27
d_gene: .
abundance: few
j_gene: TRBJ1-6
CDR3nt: TGTGCCAGCAGTTTAAGGGTCATCAGGGATAATTCACCCCTCCACTTT
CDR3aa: CASSLRVIRDNSPLHF

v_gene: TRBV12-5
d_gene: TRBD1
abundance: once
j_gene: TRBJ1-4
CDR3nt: TGTGCTAGTGGTTTATTTCTAAGGGGACAGCCCAATGAAAAACTGTTTTTT
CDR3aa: CASGLFLRGQPNEKLFF

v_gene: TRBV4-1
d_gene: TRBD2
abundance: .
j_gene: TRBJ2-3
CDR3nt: TGCGCCAGCAGCCAGCGAGCGGGGCTAAGCACAGATACGCAGTATTTT
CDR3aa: CASSQRAGLSTDTQYF

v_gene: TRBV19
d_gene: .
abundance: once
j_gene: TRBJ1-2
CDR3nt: TGTGCCAGCCGGGGGGATGGCTACACCTTC
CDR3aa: CASRGDGYTF

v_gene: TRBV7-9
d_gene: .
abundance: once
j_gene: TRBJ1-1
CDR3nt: TGTGCCAGCAGCCAAGGGGGGATGAACACTGAAGCTTTCTTT
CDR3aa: CASSQGGMNTEAFF

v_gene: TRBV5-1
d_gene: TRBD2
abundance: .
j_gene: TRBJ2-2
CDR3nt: TGCGCCAGCAGCGAACGACTAGCGGGGAACACCGGGGAGCTGTTTTTT
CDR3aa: CASSERLAGNTGELFF

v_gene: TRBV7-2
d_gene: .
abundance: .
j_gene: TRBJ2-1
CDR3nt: TGTGCCAGCAGCTTGCCAGCTACTAGCTCCTACAATGAGCAGTTCTTC
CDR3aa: CASSLPATSSYNEQFF

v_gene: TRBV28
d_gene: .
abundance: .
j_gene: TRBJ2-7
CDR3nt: TGTGCCAGCAAACGACAGAGCTCCTACGAGCAGTACTTC
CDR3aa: CASKRQSSYEQYF

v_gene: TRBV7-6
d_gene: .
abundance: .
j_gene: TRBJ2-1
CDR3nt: TGTGCCAGCAGCGGAATCGGGGGGCTCAGATATGAGCAGTTCTTC
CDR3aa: CASSGIGGLRYEQFF

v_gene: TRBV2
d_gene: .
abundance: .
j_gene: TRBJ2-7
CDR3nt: TGTGCCAGCCTGATTGAAGTATCGCAGTACTTC
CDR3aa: CASLIEVSQYF

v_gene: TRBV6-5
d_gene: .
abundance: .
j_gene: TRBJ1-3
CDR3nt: TGTGCCAGCAGCCGGATCCGCCAGGGAAACACCATATATTTT
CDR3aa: CASSRIRQGNTIYF

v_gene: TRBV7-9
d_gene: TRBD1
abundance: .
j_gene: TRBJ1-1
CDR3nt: TGTGCCAGCAGCTTTGGCAGGGGGCCCTACACTGAAGCTTTCTTT
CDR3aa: CASSFGRGPYTEAFF

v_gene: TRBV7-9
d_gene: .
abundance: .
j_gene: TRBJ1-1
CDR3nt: TGTGCCAGCAGCCCCCGGGGGGCAATGAACACTGAAGCTTTCTTT
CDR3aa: CASSPRGAMNTEAFF

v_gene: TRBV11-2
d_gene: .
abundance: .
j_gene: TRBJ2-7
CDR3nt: TGTGCCAGCAGCTCCGGGTTCTCCTACGAGCAGTACTTC
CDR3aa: CASSSGFSYEQYF

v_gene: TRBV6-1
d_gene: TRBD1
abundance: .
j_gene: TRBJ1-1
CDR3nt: TGTGCCAGCAGCCATATGGGACAGCAGGCTGAAGCTTTCTTT
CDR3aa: CASSHMGQQAEAFF

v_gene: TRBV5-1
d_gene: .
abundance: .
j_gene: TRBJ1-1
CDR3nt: TGCGCCAGCAGCTTGGAGGCAGGGGCATTGAACACTGAAGCTTTCTTT
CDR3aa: CASSLEAGALNTEAFF

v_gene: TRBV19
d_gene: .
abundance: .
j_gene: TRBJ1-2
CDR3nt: TGTGCCAGTAATCCTACAGGGAAAGAGGGCTACACCTTC
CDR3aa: CASNPTGKEGYTF

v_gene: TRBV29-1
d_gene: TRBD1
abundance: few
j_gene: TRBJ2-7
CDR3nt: TGCAGCGTTGAAGGACAGGGAAACTCCTACGAGCAGTACTTC
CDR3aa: CSVEGQGNSYEQYF

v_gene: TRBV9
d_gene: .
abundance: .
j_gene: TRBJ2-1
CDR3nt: TGTGCCAGCAGCGTAGGAGGCGGCCCCCTAGGGAATGAGCAGTTCTTC
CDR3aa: CASSVGGGPLGNEQFF

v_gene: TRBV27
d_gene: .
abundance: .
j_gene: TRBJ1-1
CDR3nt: TGTGCCAGCAGTTCAGGGACCCTTGAAGCTTTCTTT
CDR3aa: CASSSGTLEAFF

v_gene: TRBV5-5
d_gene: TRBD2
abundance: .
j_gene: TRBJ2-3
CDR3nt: TGTGCCAGCAGCTTCACGGCGGGGGGTCTCACAGATACGCAGTATTTT
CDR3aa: CASSFTAGGLTDTQYF

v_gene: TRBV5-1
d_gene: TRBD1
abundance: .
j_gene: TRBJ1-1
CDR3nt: TGCGCCAGCAGCACCTACAGGGGGCTTGAAACTGAAGCTTTCTTT
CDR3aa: CASSTYRGLETEAFF

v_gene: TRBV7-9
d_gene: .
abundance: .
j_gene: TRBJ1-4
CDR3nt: TGTGCCAGCAGCCCGACAGGCGCAACTAATGAAAAACTGTTTTTT
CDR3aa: CASSPTGATNEKLFF

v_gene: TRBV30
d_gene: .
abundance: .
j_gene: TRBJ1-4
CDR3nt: TGTGCCTGGAGTGTAGTCAGGAATGAAAAACTGTTTTTT
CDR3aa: CAWSVVRNEKLFF

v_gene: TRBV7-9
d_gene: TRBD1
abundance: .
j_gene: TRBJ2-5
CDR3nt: TGTGCCAGCAGCCGTCGGGACAGGGGAGCCCAAGAGACCCAGTACTTC
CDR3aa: CASSRRDRGAQETQYF

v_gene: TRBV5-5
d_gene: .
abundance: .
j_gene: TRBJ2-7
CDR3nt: TGTGCCAGCAGCTTGGAATTGGACGAGCAGTACTTC
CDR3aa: CASSLELDEQYF

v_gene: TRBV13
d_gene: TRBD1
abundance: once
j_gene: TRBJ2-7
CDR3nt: TGTGCCAGCAGCTCCGGGGACAGTCCCTACGAGCAGTACTTC
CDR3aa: CASSSGDSPYEQYF

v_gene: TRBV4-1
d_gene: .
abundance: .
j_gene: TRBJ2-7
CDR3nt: TGCGCCAGCAGCCAATACGGAGACTACGAGCAGTACTTC
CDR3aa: CASSQYGDYEQYF

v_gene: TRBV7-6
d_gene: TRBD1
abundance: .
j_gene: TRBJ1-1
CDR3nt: TGTGCCAGCAGCTTAATGGACAGGTCGTATAGCACTGAAGCTTTCTTT
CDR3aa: CASSLMDRSYSTEAFF

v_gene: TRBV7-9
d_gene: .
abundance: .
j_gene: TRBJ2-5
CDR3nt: TGTGCCAGCAGCTTAGCCCGAATGGCCCAAGAGACCCAGTACTTC
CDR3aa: CASSLARMAQETQYF

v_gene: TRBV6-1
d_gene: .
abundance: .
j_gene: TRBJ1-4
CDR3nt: TGTGCCAGCAGAGAAGAGTATACTAATGAAAAACTGTTTTTT
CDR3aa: CASREEYTNEKLFF

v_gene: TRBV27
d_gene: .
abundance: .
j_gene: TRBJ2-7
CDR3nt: TGTGCCAGCAGTCCTGGGGACTCCTACGAGCAGTACTTC
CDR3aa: CASSPGDSYEQYF